This passage covers 20 T cell receptor beta chains from one sample sequenced in a study of blood T cell repertoires in COVID-19. Here immunoSEQ multiplex PCR was the method, and the copy in TCRdb shows in-frame clones only, minus some. The sample carries about 350,000 clones, approximately 89% recorded once. The sequencing sample was made of peripheral blood. The source of these receptors is a woman aged 60-70 years with COVID-19, enrolled during active disease.

This chain links TRBV19 with TRBJ2-5, with 9 bases fitting TRBD2. The germline V gene has CDR1 LNHDA and CDR2 SQIVND (reference sequence). V trimming: 6 bases; J trimming: 1 base; junction bases outside the gene matches: 6. CDR3 length: 15 amino acids. The CDR3 nucleotides are TGTGCCAGTAGCATGCGGGGGGGAGTCCAAGAGACCCAGTACTTC. Translated: CASSMRGGVQETQYF.

This chain uses TRBV2 with TRBJ1-1, with D hard to call. CDR1 and CDR2 from the germline V gene are SNHLY and FYNNEI. The CDR3 spans 15 residues. V was trimmed by 6 bases and J by 4 bases, leaving 18 bases between them. Here the CDR3 DNA reads TGTGCCAGCAGCCTTGAGGAGGGTCGTGGCACTGAAGCTTTCTTT. It codes for CASSLEEGRGTEAFF.

The chain couples TRBV5-4 to TRBJ1-1; a weak D match, TRBD1 (5 bases). With 2 bases removed from V and 6 bases from J, the gap between germline ends came to 14 bases. The CDR3 has 14 residues. Germline values: CDR1 SGHNT, CDR2 YYREEE (reference sequence). CDR3 loop: CASSLSAQGSEAFF. CDR3 DNA sequence: TGTGCCAGCAGCTTATCGGCTCAGGGCTCTGAAGCTTTCTTT.

The J gene is TRBJ2-5, the V gene TRBV4-2, with D possibly matching TRBD2 (5 bases). CDR1 is LGHNA and CDR2 is YNFKEQ in the germline V gene. V was pared by 0 bases and J by 1 base, with 12 bases between. The length of the CDR3 is 16 residues. CDR3: CASSQDFGGLQETQYF. CDR3 DNA: TGTGCCAGCAGCCAAGATTTCGGAGGCCTCCAAGAGACCCAGTACTTC.

The chain links TRBV5-5 to TRBJ1-6; tentatively, D is TRBD1 (5 bases). Germline V gene sequence: CDR1 SGHKS, CDR2 YYEKEE (reference sequence). Trimming shortened V by 4 bases and J by 5 bases, and 13 bases separated the two germline ends. There are 15 residues in the CDR3. CDR3: CASSILQGNNSPLHF. The DNA of the CDR3 is TGTGCCAGCAGCATCCTTCAGGGTAATAATTCACCCCTCCACTTT.

The chain links TRBV6-5 to TRBJ1-6, with a possible D match to TRBD1 (6 bases). The CDR3 is 15 residues long. Trimming took 5 bases from V and 7 from J, leaving 15 bases between them. CDR1 is MNHEY, CDR2 SVGAGI, per germline. CDR3 in DNA: TGTGCCAGCAGTAGGACCAGAACAGGGAATTCACCCCTCCACTTT. Amino acids: CASSRTRTGNSPLHF.

The V gene is TRBV3-1 (or the pseudogene TRBV3-2), the J gene TRBJ2-5; 8 nucleotides align to TRBD2. Losses at the gene ends were 5 bases for V and 2 bases for J; bases not matched to a gene: 4. Per germline, CDR1 LGHDT and CDR2 YNNKEL (reference sequence). This CDR3 is built from 14 residues. The DNA of the CDR3 is TGTGCCAGCAGCATTAGCGGGGCACAAGAGACCCAGTACTTC. Translated, it gives CASSISGAQETQYF.

The V and J genes are TRBV18 and TRBJ2-7; TRBD1 aligns across 7 bases. CDR3 length: 15 amino acids. V lost 2 bases and J lost 6; bases outside the gene matches: 10. Germline V lookup: CDR1 KGHSH, CDR2 LQKENI. In nucleotides, the CDR3 is TGTGCCAGCTCACCAACACTAGGACAGGATTCCGAGCAGTACTTC. Its protein product is CASSPTLGQDSEQYF.

This rearrangement joins TRBV5-1 to TRBJ2-1; 11 bases map to TRBD2. Germline-derived CDR1 and CDR2 are SGHRS and YFSETQ. Trimming cost V 3 bases and J 5 bases; bases outside gene matches: 10. The length of the CDR3 is 17 residues. In nucleotides, the CDR3 is TGCGCCAGCAGCTCGACTATCGGGACTAGCGGCCACAATGAGCAGTTCTTC. Its protein is CASSSTIGTSGHNEQFF. The full variable domain, in which reference TRBV5-1 and TRBJ2-1 provide the parts outside the CDR3, is KAGVTQTPRYLIKTRGQQVTLSCSPISGHRSVSWYQQTPGQGLQFLFEYFSETQRNKGNFPGRFSGRQFSNSRSEMNVSTLELGDSALYLCASSSTIGTSGHNEQFFGPGTRLTVL.

This clone was found once. This rearrangement joins TRBV5-1 to TRBJ2-5, with 13 bases lining up with TRBD2. Germline loops: CDR1 SGHRS, CDR2 YFSETQ. The V and J ends lost 4 bases and 3 bases, in that order; junction bases with no gene match: 9. This CDR3 has 17 amino acids. CDR3 region: CASSPPGTSGVKETQYF. In DNA, the CDR3 is TGCGCCAGCAGCCCGCCTGGGACTAGCGGGGTGAAAGAGACCCAGTACTTC.

The chain joins TRBV7-6 to TRBJ2-1; 11 bases are a match to TRBD2. The V segment lost 4 bases and the J segment 4 bases; nucleotides outside the gene matches: 3. Germline CDR1 and CDR2: SGHVS and FNYEAQ. This CDR3 is built from 15 residues. CDR3 in amino acids: CASSSGTSGYNEQFF. The CDR3 DNA reads TGTGCCAGCAGCTCCGGGACTAGCGGTTACAATGAGCAGTTCTTC.

The chain carries TRBV5-1 and TRBJ2-3; 7 nucleotides agree with TRBD1. With 4 bases clipped from V and 2 bases from J, the junction kept 4 bases outside the gene matches. Per germline, CDR1 SGHRS and CDR2 YFSETQ. This CDR3 has 14 amino acids. The CDR3: CASSGGQPTDTQYF. As DNA, the CDR3 is TGCGCCAGCAGCGGGGGACAGCCCACAGATACGCAGTATTTT.

The gene calls are TRBV9 and TRBJ1-2; 7 bases match TRBD1. The length of the CDR3 is 17 residues. Looked up from germline, CDR1 is SGDLS and CDR2 is YYNGEE. V was clipped by 5 bases and J by 0 bases; unmatched bases: 13. The CDR3 is CASSRTPGQYSNYGYTF. For the CDR3, the DNA is TGTGCCAGCAGTAGGACCCCGGGACAGTATTCTAACTATGGCTACACCTTC.

Here the CDR3 DNA reads TGTGCCAGTAGTATAGCCCATCCCAGGGATCAGCCCCAGCATTTT. Residues: CASSIAHPRDQPQHF. The chain employs TRBV19 and TRBJ1-5, with D tentatively TRBD1 (5 bases). The CDR3 covers 15 residues. In germline, CDR1 is LNHDA, CDR2 SQIVND (reference sequence). With 1 base removed from V and 5 bases from J, the gap between germline ends came to 12 bases.

The gene calls are TRBV5-5 and TRBJ1-2, with D maybe TRBD1 (5 bases). The germline gives CDR1 SGHKS, CDR2 YYEKEE (reference sequence). V lost 6 bases to trimming and J lost 0 bases, with 12 bases between them. The CDR3 totals 14 residues. The chain's CDR3 is CASTLQVPNYGYTF. CDR3 nucleotide sequence: TGTGCCAGCACTTTACAGGTTCCTAACTATGGCTACACCTTC. Full variable domain (missing parts from reference TRBV5-5 and TRBJ1-2): DAGVTQSPTHLIKTRGQQVTLRCSPISGHKSVSWYQQVLGQGPQFIFQYYEKEERGRGNFPDRFSARQFPNYSSELNVNALLLGDSALYLCASTLQVPNYGYTFGSGTRLTVV.

This chain uses TRBV24-1 with TRBJ2-2; TRBD1 aligns across 8 bases. Germline trimming cut 3 bases from V and 9 bases from J; bases unmatched to any gene: 8. CDR3 length: 15 amino acids. Germline-derived CDR1 and CDR2 are KGHDR and SFDVKD. CDR3 sequence (DNA): TGTGCCACCAGTGATCGGGACAGGAGTCCATGGGAGCTGTTTTTT. Its translation is CATSDRDRSPWELFF.

The count of this clone is one. The CDR3 DNA reads TGTGCCAGCAGCCAAGATATGGTCCTCCGGGGGCAGCCCCAGCATTTT. It encodes CASSQDMVLRGQPQHF. The chain combines TRBV3-1 (or the pseudogene TRBV3-2) with TRBJ1-5; perhaps TRBD1 as D (5 bases). The germline gives CDR1 LGHDT, CDR2 YNNKEL (reference sequence). This CDR3 contains 16 residues. V was trimmed by 0 bases and J by 7 bases, leaving 16 bases between them.

This rearrangement joins TRBV7-3 to TRBJ2-3; 9 nucleotides match TRBD1. Looked up from germline, CDR1 is SGHTA and CDR2 is FQGTGA. The CDR3 runs 16 residues. V lost 3 bases and J lost 4; bases outside the gene matches: 8. This CDR3 reads CASSFWTGVDSDTQYF. CDR3 nucleotides: TGTGCCAGCAGCTTCTGGACAGGGGTGGATTCAGATACGCAGTATTTT.

The rearrangement links TRBV6-5 to TRBJ2-1, with TRBD1 matching over 8 bases. From germline, CDR1 is MNHEY and CDR2 SVGAGI. V shed 7 bases, J shed 2 bases, and the junction held 4 bases outside the gene matches. The CDR3 is 14 amino acids. The CDR3 spells CASIMDRAYNEQFF. CDR3 DNA: TGTGCCAGCATAATGGACAGGGCCTACAATGAGCAGTTCTTC.

V gene TRBV7-6 combines with J gene TRBJ1-4; TRBD1 matches 7 bases. Germline lookup yields CDR1 SGHVS and CDR2 FNYEAQ. The CDR3 contains 15 residues. With V trimmed by 3 bases and J by 5 bases, 6 bases remained unmatched. Written as DNA, the CDR3 is TGTGCCAGCAGCTTGGCCGGGACAGTAAATGAAAAACTGTTTTTT. This sequence encodes CASSLAGTVNEKLFF.